What follows describes a single T cell receptor (beta chain). Its antigen is unknown. Per-nucleotide qualities are absent, and no much larger clonotype sits a single base away. CDR3 length: 13 amino acids, cysteine to phenylalanine. The DNA shown is the 39-base CDR3, in frame from base 1. The germline V gene (reference sequence) yields PRHDT for CDR1 and FYEKMQ for CDR2. Deletion took 3 bases off V and 5 bases off J, with a span of 9 bases between the germline ends. TRB sequencing used genomic DNA with the immunoSEQ assay at survey resolution or the hsTCRB kit. The original pipeline was this. The immunoSEQ software was used for initial read processing, and the LymphoSeq R package was used for repertoire analyses. Clonality was computed as 1 minus normalized Shannon entropy; Gini coefficient was also calculated for each TRB dataset. To infer phenotypes in unsorted samples, TRB sequences from sorted subsets of the recipient or donor were mapped onto unsorted samples from the same recipient. TCRdb stores this immuneACCESS table with in-frame sequences only. Part of the clones is absent; in the studies checked, under half of the shortfall reflects unresolved V genes, and no reason is known for the rest. V and J calls and clone size are given by that table; D and trimming were obtained from the DNA. A total of around 9,200 clones appear in this sample, roughly nine tenths of them only once. Approximately 1.5% of the sample goes to the ten largest clones.

The sample is drawn from a study of T cells after posttransplantation cyclophosphamide (dated by TCRdb to the mid-2010s). In terms of the full investigation: The study tracked T cell repertoire reconstitution by TRB sequencing after myeloablative bone marrow transplantation using posttransplantation cyclophosphamide as GVHD prophylaxis. In 3 patients, TRB sequencing was also performed on up to 3 more blood samples taken 2 to 5.2 years after transplant, and in a handful of patients, pretransplant blood was also TRB-sequenced. Because TRA and TRB clonality correlated tightly in 8 to 10 samples, the subsequent TCR analyses were limited to TRB only. Antigen receptor sequencing covered samples from a few dozen PTCy-treated patients and 15 to 20 of their related bone marrow donors. TRB sequencing was performed on blood from all 35 or so PTCy patients with 1-year posttransplant specimens. Public TRB sequences were checked against a database of over 3,000 sequences associated with responses to pathogens, tumor antigens, self-antigens and alloantigens.

On the day of marrow donation, related bone marrow donors gave peripheral blood samples. Peripheral blood and bone marrow mononuclear cells were isolated by Ficoll-Hypaque density centrifugation and cryopreserved. CD4+ and CD8+ T cells, including naive and memory subsets, were sorted by FACS on a FACSAria II. What the study reported, not specific to this receptor: Across over 40 patients, TRB clonality was highly associated with recipient CMV seropositivity and CMV reactivation, and PTCy diversity was similar to diversity in CNI/methotrexate controls. At 1-2 months, donor-recipient similarity was low but rose over the first year, and the later blood repertoires were often dominated by donor CD8+ memory clones. The TRB repertoires of T cells infiltrating skin or GI tract showed only limited overlap with the TRB repertoires of T cells in blood.

The sample comprised memory CD4+ T cells sorted from PBMCs. The sequence joins TRBV13 to TRBJ2-3; the D gene is possibly TRBD2, with 7 bases matching. The TCR originated in a woman aged 55-75 years in good health, CMV-negative, and a related stem cell transplant donor. The DNA is TGTGCCAGCAGCTTGAGGGGGGGAGATACGCAGTATTTT. This codes for CASSLRGGDTQYF. Where the CDR3 stops, the reference TRBV13 and TRBJ2-3 genes take over; the full variable domain is AAGVIQSPRHLIKEKRETATLKCYPIPRHDTVYWYQQGPGQDPQFLISFYEKMQSDKGSIPDRFSAQQFSDYHSELNMSSLELGDSALYFCASSLRGGDTQYFGPGTRLTVL.